The 18 T cell receptor beta chains reported below all come from one sample, sequenced in a study of blood T cells in healthy people across ages. Then a second PCR, running roughly 7 to 11 cycles, was carried out with a sample-barcoded 5' primer and a J-beta primer mix. TCRdb analysed the 5' RACE reads with MiXCR anew, one entry per CDR3 protein. Of some 1.5 million distinct CDR3 sequences listed, less than 45% are singletons. Sequenced sample: blood. The receptors here all came from a woman aged 18-29 years in good health.

This chain uses TRBV28 with TRBJ2-3, with TRBD2 as a possible D gene (5 bases). Trimming took off 4 bases at V and 0 bases at J, with 11 bases between the two ends. CDR3 size: 15 residues. Germline V gene data show CDR1 as MDHEN and CDR2 as SYDVKM. CDR3 sequence reads: CASSWAGDSTDTQYF. CDR3 DNA sequence: TGTGCCAGCAGTTGGGCCGGGGATAGCACAGATACGCAGTATTTT.

The chain has TRBV7-9 and TRBJ2-1; 7 bases agree with TRBD2. V shed 5 bases, J shed 8 bases, and the junction held 12 bases outside the gene matches. Looked up from germline, CDR1 is SEHNR and CDR2 is FQNEAQ (reference sequence). There are 15 residues in the CDR3. The CDR3 here is CASSPPAGVTDEQFF. The CDR3 region has the DNA TGTGCCAGCAGCCCCCCTGCGGGAGTCACCGATGAGCAGTTCTTC.

The rearrangement uses TRBV27 and TRBJ2-5; the match to TRBD2 covers 10 bases. Trimming cost V 2 bases and J 11 bases; bases outside gene matches: 11. The CDR3 runs to 15 residues. Germline V gives CDR1 MNHEY, CDR2 SMNVEV (reference sequence). Here the CDR3 DNA reads TGTGCCAGCAGTTTAGGGACTAGCGCAAACAATGAACAGTACTTC. This codes for CASSLGTSANNEQYF.

The chain combines TRBV7-2 with TRBJ1-2; D is perhaps TRBD1 (5 bases). This CDR3 spans 15 amino acids. The germline gives CDR1 SGHTA, CDR2 FQGNSA. The V and J ends lost 0 bases and 4 bases respectively, with 12 bases between them. The CDR3 DNA sequence: TGTGCCAGCAGCTTAGCGGGCAGGGTAGGCTATGGCTACACCTTC. As protein: CASSLAGRVGYGYTF.

This rearrangement joins TRBV6-2 or TRBV6-3 to TRBJ2-6; perhaps TRBD1 as D (6 bases). The CDR3 consists of 18 residues. Trimming left V 2 bases short and J 0 bases short, with 14 bases between. Germline V gives CDR1 MNHEY, CDR2 SVGEGT. As DNA, the CDR3 is TGTGCCAGCAGTTACGGGGGCTCCCCATTCTCTGGGGCCAACGTCCTGACTTTC. The encoded protein is CASSYGGSPFSGANVLTF.

Worth noting for this clonotype: At one end the junction does not follow the germline gene, possibly because of a read error. The rearrangement uses TRBV7-8 and TRBJ2-1; maybe TRBD1 (6 bases). The CDR3 runs 14 residues. CDR1 is SGHVS, CDR2 FQNEAQ, per germline. In nucleotides, the CDR3 is TGTGCCAGCTGCTTAGCCCATTACAGGGATGAGCAGTTCTTC. It translates to CASCLAHYRDEQFF.

This clonotype was observed a handful of times. V gene TRBV7-9 combines with J gene TRBJ1-2; D may be TRBD1 (5 bases). Trimming cost V 3 bases and J 2 bases, with 10 bases left between them. This CDR3 has 14 residues. CDR1 and CDR2 from the germline V gene are SEHNR and FQNEAQ (reference sequence). This CDR3 is CASSLGEYNYGYTF. In DNA, the CDR3 is TGTGCCAGCAGCTTGGGGGAGTACAACTATGGCTACACCTTC.

The gene calls are TRBV7-2 and TRBJ1-2, with TRBD1 matching 7 bases. This CDR3 has 12 residues. Germline lookup yields CDR1 SGHTA and CDR2 FQGNSA. With 5 bases clipped from V and 7 bases from J, the junction kept 4 bases outside the gene matches. CDR3 bases: TGTGCCAGCAGCACAGGGGTGGCTGGCTACACCTTC. Amino acid sequence: CASSTGVAGYTF.

This clonotype has a handful of counts. The V gene is TRBV7-9, the J gene TRBJ2-1; 7 bases match TRBD1. This CDR3 has 17 residues. V dropped 5 bases and J dropped 0; count of bases not matched to a gene: 10. Germline V lookup: CDR1 SEHNR, CDR2 FQNEAQ (reference sequence). This CDR3 reads CASSHPDRKSSYNEQFF. In DNA, the CDR3 is TGTGCCAGCAGCCACCCGGACAGGAAGAGCTCCTACAATGAGCAGTTCTTC.

The gene calls are TRBV20-1 and TRBJ1-2, with D perhaps matching TRBD1 (6 bases). This CDR3 is 11 amino acids long. Trimming removed 7 bases from V and 3 bases from J, with 9 bases in between. The germline V gene has CDR1 DFQATT and CDR2 SNEGSKA (reference sequence). The CDR3 DNA sequence: TGCAGTGGAGAGGGGGACTATGGCTACACCTTC. It codes for CSGEGDYGYTF.

This clonotype was seen a few times. V usage is TRBV20-1 and J usage is TRBJ2-4; 14 bases are shared with TRBD2. The tail of the sequence fits TRBJ2-7 better, so the J call may be wrong. Germline assignment: CDR1 DFQATT and CDR2 SNEGSKA (reference sequence). The CDR3 loop spans 14 amino acids. The CDR3 protein is CSAGTSGRRDEQYF. The CDR3 region has the DNA TGCAGTGCTGGGACTAGCGGGAGAAGGGACGAGCAGTACTTC.

This rearrangement joins TRBV2 to TRBJ2-5; TRBD2 matches at 11 bases. J gave up 5 bases and V 4 bases, and 9 bases lay outside the gene matches. Germline-derived CDR1 and CDR2 are SNHLY and FYNNEI. This CDR3 has 16 residues. The CDR3 sequence is CASSVGVTSGKETQYF. The CDR3 DNA reads as TGTGCCAGCAGTGTGGGTGTGACTAGCGGGAAGGAGACCCAGTACTTC.

As to this clonotype: The germline gene is not matched at one end of the junction; a read error may be the cause. The V call is TRBV7-2, the J call TRBJ2-4, with 11 bases lining up with TRBD2. Germline CDR1 and CDR2: SGHTA and FQGNSA. The CDR3 consists of 18 residues. CDR3 amino acids: CASGLGGLAEIAKNIQYF. In DNA, the CDR3 is TGTGCCAGCGGCTTAGGGGGACTAGCGGAAATAGCCAAAAACATTCAGTACTTC.

The chain couples TRBV9 to TRBJ2-7; 7 bases map to TRBD2. There are 15 residues in the CDR3. Unmatched junction bases numbered 5, after V lost 2 bases and J lost 0 bases. Germline V gene lookup returns CDR1 SGDLS and CDR2 YYNGEE. The CDR3, as DNA: TGTGCCAGCAGCGTGAGCGGGGTTTCCTCCTACGAGCAGTACTTC. It specifies CASSVSGVSSYEQYF.

This clonotype was seen many times. The chain links TRBV12-3 or TRBV12-4 to TRBJ2-1, with D unresolved. V was cut by 4 bases and J by 2 bases, with 6 bases left in between. There are 13 residues in the CDR3. CDR3 in amino acids: CASSSDTYNEQFF. CDR3 nucleotide sequence: TGTGCCAGCAGTTCTGACACCTACAATGAGCAGTTCTTC.

J is TRBJ2-7 and V is TRBV3-1; D unresolved. V gave up 2 bases and J gave up 5 bases, with 4 bases separating them. The germline V gene encodes CDR1 LGHDT and CDR2 YNNKEL (reference sequence). The CDR3 extends over 11 amino acids. The CDR3 sequence is CASSQLDEQYF. CDR3 DNA: TGTGCCAGCAGCCAACTCGACGAGCAGTACTTC.

This clonotype was found a few times. This sequence joins TRBV10-3 and TRBJ2-7; D might be TRBD2 (6 bases). The CDR3 has 14 amino acids. The germline V gene encodes CDR1 ENHRY and CDR2 SYGVKD. Trimming removed 4 bases at V and 7 bases at J, with 17 bases between. CDR3 amino acids: CAISARGRPGEQYF. CDR3 in DNA: TGTGCCATCAGTGCGCGAGGGAGGCCAGGGGAGCAGTACTTC.

This clonotype was detected only a few times. The chain is built from TRBV9 and TRBJ2-6; TRBD1 aligns across 7 bases. Per germline, CDR1 SGDLS and CDR2 YYNGEE. Trimming cost V 5 bases and J 0 bases; bases outside gene matches: 11. The CDR3 is made up of 18 amino acids. The CDR3 DNA sequence: TGTGCCAGCAGTGCGGACAGGACAGCCTTCTCTGGGGCCAACGTCCTGACTTTC. This sequence encodes CASSADRTAFSGANVLTF.